A selection of T cell receptor beta chains follows, all from one sample in a study of control samples from healthy donors and cancer patients. Assay: immunoSEQ multiplex PCR; the TCRdb copy retains only in-frame clones and omits some. This sample has approximately 150,000 clones, with approximately 91% found just once. Material for sequencing was blood. The receptors come from a woman between 40 and 55 years old in good health. CDR3s include the opening cysteine and the closing phenylalanine or tryptophan. The D gene is left open where the match is weak. Clone size is not always given. Where it is, it says once, few, many or a class for expanded clones.

j_call,d_call,v_call,clone_size,cdr3_aa,cdr3_nt
TRBJ2-2,.,TRBV5-1,once,CASSLSTGFAGELFF,TGCGCCAGCAGCTTGTCGACAGGATTCGCCGGGGAGCTGTTTTTT
TRBJ2-2,TRBD2,TRBV2,.,CASSGTSASTGELFF,TGTGCCAGCAGTGGGACTAGCGCCTCCACCGGGGAGCTGTTTTTT
TRBJ1-2,.,TRBV19,.,CASSRIAGDSRVYGYTF,TGTGCCAGTAGTAGAATTGCAGGGGATTCGCGGGTCTATGGCTACACCTTC
TRBJ1-2,.,TRBV15,.,CATSRDGEGTDYGYTF,TGTGCCACCAGCAGAGATGGCGAAGGGACGGACTATGGCTACACCTTC
TRBJ2-2,.,TRBV19,.,CASSFEGRLRENTGELFF,TGTGCCAGTAGTTTCGAGGGTCGCTTGAGAGAGAACACCGGGGAGCTGTTTTTT
TRBJ1-2,.,TRBV11-2,.,CASSSTGMDNGYTF,TGTGCCAGCAGCTCGACAGGCATGGACAATGGCTACACCTTC
TRBJ2-5,.,TRBV27,.,CASSLRGLRPETQYF,TGTGCCAGCAGCCTAAGGGGACTTCGCCCGGAGACCCAGTACTTC
TRBJ2-7,.,TRBV4-2,.,CASSQGAGPWEQYF,TGTGCCAGCAGCCAGGGTGCGGGGCCATGGGAGCAGTACTTC
TRBJ1-3,.,TRBV27,.,CASSPGVSGNTIYF,TGTGCCAGCAGTCCGGGGGTTTCTGGAAACACCATATATTTT
TRBJ2-1,TRBD1,TRBV13,.,CASSLGGTGYNNEQFF,TGTGCCAGCAGCTTAGGCGGGACAGGCTATAACAATGAGCAGTTCTTC
TRBJ2-5,.,TRBV4-1,.,CASGKTWGETQYF,TGCGCCAGCGGCAAGACGTGGGGAGAGACCCAGTACTTC
TRBJ1-6,.,TRBV18,.,CASSPPAGNNSPLHF,TGTGCCAGCTCACCACCCGCAGGGAATAATTCACCCCTCCACTTT
TRBJ2-2,.,TRBV5-1,.,CASSLEAPPHGELFF,TGCGCCAGCAGCTTAGAGGCACCCCCCCACGGGGAGCTGTTTTTT
TRBJ1-1,.,TRBV29-1,.,CSVVRALNTEAFF,TGCAGCGTTGTCCGGGCCCTGAACACTGAAGCTTTCTTT
TRBJ1-2,.,TRBV4-2,.,CASSQDRQANYGYTF,TGTGCCAGCAGCCAAGATCGACAGGCTAACTATGGCTACACCTTC
TRBJ1-4,.,TRBV19,.,CASSRLGEKLFF,TGTGCCAGCTCCCGCCTGGGTGAAAAACTGTTTTTT
TRBJ2-3,.,TRBV12-5,.,CASVGTDTQYF,TGTGCTAGTGTAGGAACAGATACGCAGTATTTT
TRBJ2-1,.,TRBV29-1,.,CSVDRASETYNEQFF,TGCAGCGTTGATCGGGCCAGCGAGACCTACAATGAGCAGTTCTTC
TRBJ2-3,TRBD2,TRBV12-5,.,CASGLRGGGSTDTQYF,TGTGCTAGTGGTTTACGGGGGGGCGGTAGCACAGATACGCAGTATTTT
TRBJ2-1,.,TRBV4-2,.,CASSQDGTFRRLGVHNEQFF,TGTGCCAGCAGCCAAGATGGGACCTTCAGAAGACTCGGGGTGCACAATGAGCAGTTCTTC
TRBJ1-5,.,TRBV15,once,CATSGMYGSNQPQHF,TGTGCCACCAGCGGTATGTATGGTAGCAATCAGCCCCAGCATTTT
TRBJ1-6,.,TRBV6-1,.,CASSDLDSSGSPLHF,TGTGCCAGCAGTGACCTGGACAGCTCGGGTTCACCCCTCCACTTT
TRBJ2-7,.,TRBV4-1,once,CASSPTFGRPYEQYF,TGCGCCAGCAGCCCGACGTTCGGCAGGCCCTACGAGCAGTACTTC
TRBJ2-2,.,TRBV21-1,.,CASRSNRGPNTGELFF,TGTGCCAGCAGATCTAACAGGGGGCCGAACACCGGGGAGCTGTTTTTT
TRBJ2-5,.,TRBV7-3,.,CASSLSGGSFSQETQYF,TGTGCCAGCAGCTTATCGGGCGGCAGCTTTTCCCAAGAGACCCAGTACTTC
TRBJ2-5,TRBD1,TRBV3-1/TRBV3-2,.,CASSYTGTGLQETQYF,TGTGCCAGCAGCTACACCGGGACAGGATTACAAGAGACCCAGTACTTC
TRBJ2-1,TRBD1,TRBV19,.,CASTRDRGSNNEQFF,TGTGCCAGTACCCGGGACAGGGGTAGCAACAATGAGCAGTTCTTC
TRBJ2-4,.,TRBV15,once,CATSRAPPDGRNIQYF,TGTGCCACCAGCAGAGCGCCCCCCGATGGGAGAAACATTCAGTACTTC
TRBJ2-7,.,TRBV5-1,.,CASSLVPGSEQYF,TGCGCCAGCAGCTTGGTTCCGGGGAGCGAGCAGTACTTC
TRBJ2-1,.,TRBV5-1,.,CASSLIDGGPGEQFF,TGCGCCAGCAGCTTGATCGACGGGGGTCCTGGTGAGCAGTTCTTC
TRBJ2-5,.,TRBV6-1,.,CASSEWSGRWETQYF,TGTGCCAGCAGTGAATGGTCGGGGCGTTGGGAGACCCAGTACTTC
TRBJ2-5,TRBD2,TRBV3-1/TRBV3-2,.,CASSLPNILGGSTQYF,TGTGCCAGCAGCCTACCCAATATCCTGGGGGGGTCGACCCAGTACTTC
TRBJ2-2,.,TRBV19,.,CASSIAGASNTGELFF,TGTGCCAGTAGTATTGCGGGGGCGTCGAACACCGGGGAGCTGTTTTTT
TRBJ1-4,.,TRBV7-9,few,CASSQGVFEKLFF,TGTGCCAGCAGCCAAGGGGTTTTTGAGAAACTGTTTTTT
TRBJ1-2,.,TRBV5-4,.,CASSLQENYGYTF,TGTGCCAGCAGCCTACAGGAGAACTATGGCTACACCTTC
TRBJ2-7,TRBD2,TRBV9,once,CASSVRGDKESYEQYF,TGTGCCAGCAGCGTACGGGGGGATAAGGAATCCTACGAGCAGTACTTC
TRBJ1-2,.,TRBV2,once,CASKAGVEDGYTF,TGTGCCAGCAAGGCGGGAGTCGAGGATGGCTACACCTTC
TRBJ1-1,.,TRBV18,.,CASSPTSNTEAFF,TGTGCCAGCTCACCAACATCGAACACTGAAGCTTTCTTT
TRBJ2-5,.,TRBV12-3/TRBV12-4,.,CATSRGLETQYF,TGTGCCACCAGTAGGGGTTTGGAGACCCAGTACTTC
TRBJ2-6,.,TRBV7-9,.,CASSNSLAFSGANVLTF,TGTGCCAGCAGCAACAGCCTGGCATTCTCTGGGGCCAACGTCCTGACTTTC
TRBJ1-2,.,TRBV6-5,.,CASSYLTGQGLDGYTF,TGTGCCAGCAGTTACCTGACAGGTCAGGGTTTAGATGGCTACACCTTC
TRBJ1-5,TRBD1,TRBV5-1,.,CASSVGTGGGNQPQHF,TGCGCCAGCAGCGTCGGGACAGGGGGAGGCAATCAGCCCCAGCATTTT
TRBJ1-5,.,TRBV6-5,.,CASRLRGHNQPQHF,TGTGCCAGCAGGCTCCGGGGCCACAATCAGCCCCAGCATTTT
TRBJ2-3,.,TRBV7-3,.,CASSTGTITDTQYF,TGTGCCAGTTCAACGGGCACAATCACAGATACGCAGTATTTT
TRBJ1-4,.,TRBV7-8,.,CASSLGGTLNEKLFF,TGTGCCAGCAGCTTAGGGGGGACACTGAATGAAAAACTGTTTTTT
TRBJ2-1,TRBD2,TRBV7-2,.,CASSLASGGAYEQFF,TGTGCCAGCAGCCTAGCTAGCGGGGGGGCCTATGAGCAGTTCTTC
TRBJ1-6,.,TRBV7-9,.,CASSLGGPLHF,TGTGCCAGCAGCTTAGGTGGACCCCTCCACTTT
TRBJ2-7,TRBD2,TRBV11-2,.,CASSPLAGDWYEQYF,TGTGCCAGCAGCCCACTAGCGGGGGACTGGTACGAGCAGTACTTC
TRBJ2-2,TRBD1,TRBV19,.,CASSRDRVGYAGELFF,TGTGCCAGTAGCCGGGACAGGGTCGGTTACGCCGGGGAGCTGTTTTTT
TRBJ1-3,.,TRBV27,.,CASSQNTIYF,TGTGCCAGCAGTCAAAACACCATATATTTT
TRBJ2-3,TRBD1,TRBV19,.,CASSSQGVWDTQYF,TGTGCCAGTAGTAGTCAGGGGGTATGGGATACGCAGTATTTT
TRBJ2-1,TRBD2,TRBV10-3,.,CAISELESGGAIIF,TGTGCCATCAGTGAGTTGGAGAGCGGGGGGGCCATAATCTTC
TRBJ1-3,.,TRBV7-9,.,CASSLAGPGNTIYF,TGTGCCAGCAGCTTAGCAGGGCCTGGAAACACCATATATTTT
TRBJ1-3,TRBD1,TRBV5-1,once,CASSFWTGGNTIYF,TGCGCCAGCAGCTTCTGGACAGGGGGAAACACCATATATTTT
TRBJ1-6,.,TRBV6-7,.,CASRHGADPNSPLHF,TGTGCCAGCAGGCACGGAGCCGATCCCAATTCACCCCTCCACTTT